This T cell receptor beta chain is from a study of early T cells in non-severe SARS-CoV-2 infection. Study context: Sequencing of unsorted whole blood was done on bulk RNA, leaving chains unpaired.

This clonotype was detected a few times. Germline V gene data show CDR1 as SEHNR and CDR2 as FQNEAQ (reference sequence). Trimming shortened V by 4 bases and J by 4 bases, and 13 bases separated the two germline ends. This CDR3 spans 14 amino acids. TCRdb analysed the 5' RACE reads with MiXCR anew, one entry per CDR3 protein. The sample records some 22,000 distinct CDR3 sequences, about 5% being singletons. The chain uses TRBV7-9 and TRBJ1-2; perhaps TRBD1 as D (6 bases). This receptor was identified in an adult who was a healthcare worker with PCR-confirmed SARS-CoV-2 infection or an uninfected control (not recorded which). Sequencing input: whole blood. The CDR3 protein is CASSYRQAAYGYTF. CDR3 nucleotide sequence: TGTGCCAGCAGCTACCGACAGGCGGCCTATGGCTACACCTTC.